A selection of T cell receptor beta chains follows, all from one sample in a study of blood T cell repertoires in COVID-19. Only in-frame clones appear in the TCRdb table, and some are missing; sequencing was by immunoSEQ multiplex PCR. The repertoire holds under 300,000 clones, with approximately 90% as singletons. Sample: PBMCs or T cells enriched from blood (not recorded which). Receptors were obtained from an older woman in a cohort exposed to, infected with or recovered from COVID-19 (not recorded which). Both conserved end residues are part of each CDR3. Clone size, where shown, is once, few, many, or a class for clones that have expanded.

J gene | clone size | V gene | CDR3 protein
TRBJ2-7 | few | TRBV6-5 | CASSSGRGAHNEQYF
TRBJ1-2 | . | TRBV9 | CASSEAPRQGNGYTF
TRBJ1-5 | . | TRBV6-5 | CASRTGNSNQPQHF
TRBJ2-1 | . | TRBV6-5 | CASSFGLAGGNEQFF
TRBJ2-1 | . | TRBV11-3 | CASSLLGREVIYNEQFF
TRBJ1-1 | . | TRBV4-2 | CASSLSGTGLNTEAFF
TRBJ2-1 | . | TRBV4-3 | CASSQTRLAGNEQFF
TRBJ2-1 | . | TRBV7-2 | CASSQGSGYNEQFF
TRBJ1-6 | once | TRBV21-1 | CASSKVGTGRGRNSPLHF
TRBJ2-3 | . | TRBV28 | CASSPGLGRTQYF
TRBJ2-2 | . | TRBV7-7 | CASSSTGTTNTGELFF
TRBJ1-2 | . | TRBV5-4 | CASSQPTGGSSGYTF
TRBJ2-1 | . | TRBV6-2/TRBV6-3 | CASSTRNSGRASLF
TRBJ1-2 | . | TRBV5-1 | CASSPRTGGSYGYTF
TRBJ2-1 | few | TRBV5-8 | CASSLHGGPRLEQFF
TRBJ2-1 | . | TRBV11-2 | CASSLKLAGQVGEQFF
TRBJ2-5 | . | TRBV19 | CASSTMGRLDGETQYF
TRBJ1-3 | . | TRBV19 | CASTHRTGSSGNTIYF
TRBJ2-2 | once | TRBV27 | CASSLGTGAGELFF
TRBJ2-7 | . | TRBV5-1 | CASSLFAGYEQYF
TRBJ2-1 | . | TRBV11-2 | CASSLGRGNHEQFF
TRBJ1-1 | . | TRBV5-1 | CASGDRGRGTEAFF
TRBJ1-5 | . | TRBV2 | CASKGQIISNQPQHF
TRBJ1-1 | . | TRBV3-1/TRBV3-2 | CASNRGLQGARAFF